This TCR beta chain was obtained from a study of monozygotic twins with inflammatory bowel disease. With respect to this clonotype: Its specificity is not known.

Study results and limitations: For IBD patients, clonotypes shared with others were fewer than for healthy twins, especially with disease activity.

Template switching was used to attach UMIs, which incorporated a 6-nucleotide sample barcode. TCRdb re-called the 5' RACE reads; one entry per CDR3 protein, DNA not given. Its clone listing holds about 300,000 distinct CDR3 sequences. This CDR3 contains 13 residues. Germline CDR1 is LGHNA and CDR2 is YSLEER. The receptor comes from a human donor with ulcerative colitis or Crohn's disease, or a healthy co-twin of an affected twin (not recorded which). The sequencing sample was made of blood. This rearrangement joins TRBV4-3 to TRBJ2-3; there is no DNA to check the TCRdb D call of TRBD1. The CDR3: CASSQDLSTGQYF.